The T cell receptor (beta chain) described here comes from a study of T cell responses to AZD1222 COVID-19 vaccine. Study-wide points: White British people made up most donors, females outnumbered males, and clonal diversity was possibly underestimated. Spike-specific TCRs gained breadth and depth after people received two AZD1222 doses. Spike was spanned by vaccine-associated CD4 TCRs, with dominance at 160-218 and 743-854. Of the AZD1222 recipients, only five to seven were seropositive at baseline.

The data were produced by immunoSEQ multiplex PCR, yet TCRdb's version contains in-frame clones alone and is incomplete. Here the sample spans roughly 82,000 clones, around 84% being singletons. To note about this clone: Its antigen is not known.

V dropped 3 bases and J dropped 3 bases, with 8 bases sitting between them. The CDR3 contains 14 residues. The germline V gene has CDR1 SGHNT and CDR2 YENEEA. Source: peripheral blood, taken on day 0 of AZD1222 vaccination. This TCR derives from an adult in good health. The chain is built from TRBV11-3 and TRBJ2-2; D is unclear. Here the CDR3 reads CASSFSPDTGELFF. The DNA for the CDR3 is TGTGCCAGCAGCTTTTCCCCGGACACCGGGGAGCTGTTTTTT.